Given below is one T cell receptor beta chain in context. This CDR3 has 17 amino acids. V was pared by 2 bases and J by 8 bases, with 22 bases between. Germline CDR1 is LGHDT and CDR2 is YNNKEL (reference sequence). Sequenced by immunoSEQ multiplex PCR; TCRdb stores in-frame clones only, minus some. The sample records fewer than 500,000 clones, roughly 87% being singletons. Across 24 US areas, participants ranged in age from about 18 to 100 years. Each participant's cohort was designated according to participant-reported clinical history. The data were taken from a study of blood T cell repertoires in COVID-19. About the research overall: From the United States, Italy and Spain came samples of acute and convalescent COVID-19. From T cells, B-cell-depleted T cells, or PBMCs came the material, which was cDNA or gDNA.

The chain uses TRBV3-1 (or the pseudogene TRBV3-2) and TRBJ1-3; D may be TRBD1 (5 bases). This sequence originates from a woman in her late teens or twenties with acute COVID-19. Sequencing was carried out using PBMCs or T cells enriched from blood (not recorded which). The CDR3 DNA reads as TGTGCCAGCAGCCAACCGACTCGGGACTTTTCAGGGTACACCATATATTTT. It yields the protein CASSQPTRDFSGYTIYF.